These T cell receptor beta chains were read from a single sample in a study of technical replicates of blood from four donors. Method: immunoSEQ multiplex PCR; TCRdb's copy keeps in-frame clones and lacks some. This repertoire shows about 74,000 clones, roughly 77% found once; its top ten account for around 4%. The sequenced material came from PBMCs. These receptors all come from a human donor in good health. Some clones in this sample may be carry-over from other donors' samples. CDR3s include the opening cysteine and the closing phenylalanine or tryptophan. Each record gives: J gene, V gene, D gene, clone size, CDR3 protein, CDR3 DNA. A D gene is named only where the DNA matches it firmly. Part of the rows lack a size; the others show once, few, many or a class for expanded clones.

TRBJ2-5 TRBV7-3 TRBD1 - CASSRDRGQETQYF TGTGCCAGCAGCAGAGACAGGGGACAGGAGACCCAGTACTTC
TRBJ2-1 TRBV4-1 - - CASSQDPGLSYNEQFF TGCGCCAGCAGCCAAGATCCGGGGTTGTCCTACAATGAGCAGTTCTTC
TRBJ2-7 TRBV21-1 - - CASSKAGSGSPYEQYF TGTGCCAGCAGCAAAGCGGGTAGCGGGAGTCCCTACGAGCAGTACTTC
TRBJ2-7 TRBV25-1 TRBD2 - CASRAGLAGAEQYF TGTGCCAGCAGGGCGGGACTTGCGGGAGCCGAGCAGTACTTC
TRBJ2-7 TRBV6-1 - few CASSNRDNYEQYF TGTGCCAGCAGTAATCGGGACAATTACGAGCAGTACTTC
TRBJ1-2 TRBV18 - - CASSQNRENYGYTF TGTGCCAGCTCGCAAAACAGGGAGAACTATGGCTACACCTTC
TRBJ1-2 TRBV19 - - CATGDRSHNYGYTF TGTGCCACCGGTGACAGGTCCCACAACTATGGCTACACCTTC
TRBJ2-7 TRBV10-1 TRBD1 - CASSESKTGASSYEQYF TGCGCCAGCAGTGAGTCAAAAACAGGGGCTAGCTCCTACGAGCAGTACTTC
TRBJ2-1 TRBV16 - - CASSQYSSYNEQFF TGTGCCAGCAGCCAGTATAGCTCCTACAATGAGCAGTTCTTC
TRBJ2-1 TRBV29-1 - - CSVGTTGEQFF TGCAGCGTTGGGACCACGGGGGAGCAGTTCTTC
TRBJ2-7 TRBV30 - - CAWSPGSYEQYF TGTGCCTGGAGTCCGGGTTCCTACGAGCAGTACTTC
TRBJ1-1 TRBV29-1 TRBD1 - CSVRGMNTEAFF TGCAGCGTCAGGGGGATGAACACTGAAGCTTTCTTT
TRBJ1-1 TRBV4-3 - few CASSHGTWDPEAFF TGCGCCAGCAGCCACGGGACTTGGGATCCTGAAGCTTTCTTT
TRBJ2-7 TRBV5-5 - - CASSLVSPSYEQYF TGTGCCAGCAGCTTGGTTTCGCCGAGCTACGAGCAGTACTTC
TRBJ2-3 TRBV7-3 TRBD2 - CASSLGGRETDTQYF TGTGCCAGCAGCTTAGGCGGGAGGGAGACAGATACGCAGTATTTT
TRBJ1-2 TRBV9 - - CASSSDGGANYGYTF TGTGCCAGCAGCTCAGATGGGGGGGCGAACTATGGCTACACCTTC
TRBJ2-7 TRBV5-1 TRBD2 - CASSPRAGDYEQYF TGCGCCAGCAGCCCCAGAGCGGGAGATTACGAGCAGTACTTC
TRBJ2-1 TRBV21-1 - - CASSNNEQFF TGTGCCAGCAGTAACAATGAGCAGTTCTTC
TRBJ2-7 TRBV2 TRBD2 - CASSNGLAGTSYEQYF TGTGCCAGCAGTAACGGACTAGCGGGAACATCCTACGAGCAGTACTTC
TRBJ1-2 TRBV2 - - CASSDEGLLSAYTF TGTGCCAGCAGTGATGAGGGCCTCCTTTCCGCCTACACCTTC
TRBJ2-7 TRBV7-2 - - CASSLSSREQYF TGTGCCAGCAGCTTATCTAGCCGGGAGCAGTACTTC
TRBJ2-7 TRBV29-1 TRBD2 - CSVKGGSSYEQYF TGCAGCGTTAAGGGAGGGAGCTCCTACGAGCAGTACTTC
TRBJ1-1 TRBV29-1 - few CSVDKNTEAFF TGCAGCGTTGACAAGAACACTGAAGCTTTCTTT
TRBJ1-2 TRBV30 - - CAWSPTGGYTF TGTGCCTGGAGTCCGACAGGCGGCTACACCTTC
TRBJ2-2 TRBV2 TRBD2 - CASSDSGGNTGELFF TGTGCCAGCAGTGACAGCGGGGGAAACACCGGGGAGCTGTTTTTT
TRBJ1-2 TRBV10-3 TRBD1 - CAISGRGPGYGYTF TGTGCCATCAGTGGCAGGGGGCCCGGGTATGGCTACACCTTC
TRBJ1-5 TRBV27 - - CASSLYRERNQPQHF TGTGCCAGCAGTTTATACAGGGAACGCAATCAGCCCCAGCATTTT
TRBJ1-6 TRBV6-5 TRBD1 once CASSYITGTASPLHF TGTGCCAGCAGTTACATCACCGGGACAGCTTCACCCCTCCACTTT
TRBJ1-1 TRBV10-3 - - CAISDRAGNLNTEAFF TGTGCCATCAGTGACCGAGCAGGGAACCTGAACACTGAAGCTTTCTTT
TRBJ2-5 TRBV7-9 TRBD1 - CASSRGLGETQYF TGTGCCAGCAGCAGGGGGCTCGGGGAGACCCAGTACTTC
TRBJ2-1 TRBV30 - - CAWSVLGLRYNEQFF TGTGCCTGGAGTGTTCTAGGACTCCGGTACAATGAGCAGTTCTTC
TRBJ2-2 TRBV12-5 TRBD1 - CASGAGQVGTGELFF TGTGCTAGTGGGGCCGGACAGGTCGGCACCGGGGAGCTGTTTTTT
TRBJ2-1 TRBV5-1 TRBD2 - CASSLGTSGYNEQFF TGCGCCAGCAGCTTAGGGACTAGCGGATACAATGAGCAGTTCTTC
TRBJ2-7 TRBV11-3 - - CASSRDSPSYEQYF TGTGCCAGCAGCCGGGACTCCCCTTCCTACGAGCAGTACTTC
TRBJ2-3 TRBV5-5 - - CASSSEQRGTQYF TGTGCCAGCAGCTCGGAACAGAGGGGGACGCAGTATTTT
TRBJ2-7 TRBV6-1 - - CASSEEEYEQYF TGTGCCAGCAGTGAAGAGGAGTACGAGCAGTACTTC
TRBJ2-1 TRBV6-1 TRBD1 - CASSELDRVYNEQFF TGTGCCAGCAGTGAACTGGACAGGGTTTACAATGAGCAGTTCTTC
TRBJ2-7 TRBV4-1 - - CASSQDSERTVYEQYF TGCGCCAGCAGCCAAGACTCGGAGAGAACGGTTTACGAGCAGTACTTC
TRBJ1-2 TRBV7-2 - once CASSVRRDSNYGYTF TGTGCCAGCAGCGTCCGTCGGGACTCAAACTATGGCTACACCTTC
TRBJ2-2 TRBV30 - - CAWSVLGTPNTGELFF TGTGCCTGGAGTGTATTAGGGACTCCGAATACCGGGGAGCTGTTTTTT
TRBJ2-5 TRBV6-1 - - CASSERPLLQETQYF TGTGCCAGCAGTGAACGCCCACTATTACAAGAGACCCAGTACTTC
TRBJ2-7 TRBV30 TRBD2 - CAMGLEEFKEQYF TGTGCAATGGGACTAGAGGAATTTAAGGAGCAGTACTTC
TRBJ2-3 TRBV18 - once CASSPHPRSDTQYF TGTGCCAGCTCACCACATCCCAGGTCAGATACGCAGTATTTT
TRBJ2-5 TRBV4-2 TRBD2 once CASSQDEGTSGGARETQYF TGTGCCAGCAGCCAAGATGAGGGGACTAGCGGGGGCGCCAGGGAGACCCAGTACTTC
TRBJ1-1 TRBV27 - - CASSSQVSTEAFF TGTGCCAGCAGTTCCCAGGTATCCACTGAAGCTTTCTTT
TRBJ1-1 TRBV5-1 - few CASSFTGNTEAFF TGCGCCAGCAGCTTCACAGGGAACACTGAAGCTTTCTTT